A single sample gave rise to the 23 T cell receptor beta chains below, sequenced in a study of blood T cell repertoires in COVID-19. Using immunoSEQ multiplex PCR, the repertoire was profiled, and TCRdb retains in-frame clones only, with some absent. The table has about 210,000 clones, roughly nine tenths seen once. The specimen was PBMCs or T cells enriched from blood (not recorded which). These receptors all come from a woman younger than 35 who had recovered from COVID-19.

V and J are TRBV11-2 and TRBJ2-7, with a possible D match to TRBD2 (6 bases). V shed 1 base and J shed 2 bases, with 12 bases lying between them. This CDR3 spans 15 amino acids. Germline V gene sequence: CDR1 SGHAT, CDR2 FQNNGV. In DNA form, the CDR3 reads TGTGCCAGCAGCTTAGTGGTGGGGGGTCCCTACGAGCAGTACTTC. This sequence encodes CASSLVVGGPYEQYF.

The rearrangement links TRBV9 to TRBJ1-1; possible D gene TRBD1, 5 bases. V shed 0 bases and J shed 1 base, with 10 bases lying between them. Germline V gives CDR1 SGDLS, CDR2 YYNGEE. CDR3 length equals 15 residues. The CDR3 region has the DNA TGTGCCAGCAGCGTAGAGGATCAGGGGAACACTGAAGCTTTCTTT. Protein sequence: CASSVEDQGNTEAFF.

CDR3 coding DNA: TGCAGCGTCGGACAGAACCAAGGGTATGGCTACACCTTC. The encoded protein is CSVGQNQGYGYTF. The rearrangement uses TRBV29-1 and TRBJ1-2; maybe TRBD1 (6 bases). The CDR3 loop spans 13 amino acids. With 6 bases removed from V and 5 bases from J, the gap between germline ends came to 16 bases. Germline CDR1 is SQVTM and CDR2 is ANQGSEA.

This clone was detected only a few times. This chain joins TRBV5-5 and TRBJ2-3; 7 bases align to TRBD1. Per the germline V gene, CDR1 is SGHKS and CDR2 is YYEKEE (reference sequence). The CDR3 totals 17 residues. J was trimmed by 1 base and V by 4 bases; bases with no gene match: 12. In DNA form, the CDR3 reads TGTGCCAGCAGCCTCATCGCCGGGACAGCCGGCACAGATACGCAGTATTTT. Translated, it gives CASSLIAGTAGTDTQYF.

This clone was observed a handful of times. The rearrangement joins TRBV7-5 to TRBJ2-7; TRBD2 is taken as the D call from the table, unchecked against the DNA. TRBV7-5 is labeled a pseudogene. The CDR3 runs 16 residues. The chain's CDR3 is CVRSLGRRDPSYEQYF. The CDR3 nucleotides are TGTGTCAGAAGCTTAGGTAGGAGGGACCCTTCCTACGAGCAGTACTTC.

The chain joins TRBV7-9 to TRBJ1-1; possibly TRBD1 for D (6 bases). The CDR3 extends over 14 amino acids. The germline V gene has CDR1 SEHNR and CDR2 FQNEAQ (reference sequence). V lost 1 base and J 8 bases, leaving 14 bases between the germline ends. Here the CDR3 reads CASSLEVGAPEAFF. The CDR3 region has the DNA TGTGCCAGCAGCTTAGAAGTGGGGGCACCCGAAGCTTTCTTT. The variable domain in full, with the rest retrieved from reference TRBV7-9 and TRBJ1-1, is DTGVSQNPRHKITKRGQNVTFRCDPISEHNRLYWYRQTLGQGPEFLTYFQNEAQLEKSRLLSDRFSAERPKGSFSTLEIQRTEQGDSAMYLCASSLEVGAPEAFFGQGTRLTVV.

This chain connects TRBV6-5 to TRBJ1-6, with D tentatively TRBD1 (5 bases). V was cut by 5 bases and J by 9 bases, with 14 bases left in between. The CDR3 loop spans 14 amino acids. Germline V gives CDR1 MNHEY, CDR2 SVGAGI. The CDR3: CASSPGRERSPLHF. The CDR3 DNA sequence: TGTGCCAGCAGTCCAGGGAGGGAACGTTCACCCCTCCACTTT.

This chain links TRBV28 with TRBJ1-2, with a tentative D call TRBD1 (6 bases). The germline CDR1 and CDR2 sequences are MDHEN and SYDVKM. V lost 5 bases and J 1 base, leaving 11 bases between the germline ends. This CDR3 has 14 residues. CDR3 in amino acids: CASSVPQGNYGYTF. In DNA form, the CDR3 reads TGTGCCAGCAGTGTCCCACAGGGTAACTATGGCTACACCTTC.

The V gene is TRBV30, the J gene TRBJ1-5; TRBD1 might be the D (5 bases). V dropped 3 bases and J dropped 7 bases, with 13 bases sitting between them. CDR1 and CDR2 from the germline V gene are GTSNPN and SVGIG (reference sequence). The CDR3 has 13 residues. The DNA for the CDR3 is TGTGCCTGGAGCGATTCAGGGTTACAGCCCCAGCATTTT. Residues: CAWSDSGLQPQHF. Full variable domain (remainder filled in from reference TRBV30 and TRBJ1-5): SQTIHQWPATLVQPVGSPLSLECTVEGTSNPNLYWYRQAAGRGLQLLFYSVGIGQISSEVPQNLSASRPQDRQFILSSKKLLLSDSGFYLCAWSDSGLQPQHFGDGTRLSIL.

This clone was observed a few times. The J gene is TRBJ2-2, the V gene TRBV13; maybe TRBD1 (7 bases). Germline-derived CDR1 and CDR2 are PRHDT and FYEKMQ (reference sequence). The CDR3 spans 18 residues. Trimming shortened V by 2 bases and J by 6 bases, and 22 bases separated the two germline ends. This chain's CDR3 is CASSLSSHQGGRPGELFF. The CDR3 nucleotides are TGTGCCAGCAGCTTAAGTTCCCACCAGGGGGGACGGCCCGGGGAGCTGTTTTTT. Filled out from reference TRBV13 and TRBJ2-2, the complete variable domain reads AAGVIQSPRHLIKEKRETATLKCYPIPRHDTVYWYQQGPGQDPQFLISFYEKMQSDKGSIPDRFSAQQFSDYHSELNMSSLELGDSALYFCASSLSSHQGGRPGELFFGEGSRLTVL.

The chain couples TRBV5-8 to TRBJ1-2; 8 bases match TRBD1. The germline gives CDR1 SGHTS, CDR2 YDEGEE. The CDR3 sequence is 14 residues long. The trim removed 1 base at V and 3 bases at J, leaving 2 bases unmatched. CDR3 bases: TGTGCCAGCAGCTTGACGGACAGGGACTATGGCTACACCTTC. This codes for CASSLTDRDYGYTF. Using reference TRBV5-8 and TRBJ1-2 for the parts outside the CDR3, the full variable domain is EAGVTQSPTHLIKTRGQQATLRCSPISGHTSVYWYQQALGLGLQFLLWYDEGEERNRGNFPPRFSGRQFPNYSSELNVNALELEDSALYLCASSLTDRDYGYTFGSGTRLTVV.

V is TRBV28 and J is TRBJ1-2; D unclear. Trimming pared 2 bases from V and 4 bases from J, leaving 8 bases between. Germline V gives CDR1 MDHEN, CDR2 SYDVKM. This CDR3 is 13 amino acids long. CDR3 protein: CASSLRGLYGYTF. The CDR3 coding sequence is TGTGCCAGCAGTTTAAGAGGGCTCTATGGCTACACCTTC.

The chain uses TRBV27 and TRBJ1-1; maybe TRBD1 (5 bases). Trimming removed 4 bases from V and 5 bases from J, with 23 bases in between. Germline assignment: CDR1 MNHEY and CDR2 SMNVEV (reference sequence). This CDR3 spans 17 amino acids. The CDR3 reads CASSSTPSGNVRTEAFF. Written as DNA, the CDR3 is TGTGCCAGCAGTTCAACCCCCTCAGGGAACGTTAGAACTGAAGCTTTCTTT.

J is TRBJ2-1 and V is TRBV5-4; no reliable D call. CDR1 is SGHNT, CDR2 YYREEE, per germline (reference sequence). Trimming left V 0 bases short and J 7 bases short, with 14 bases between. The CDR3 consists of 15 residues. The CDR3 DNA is TGTGCCAGCAGCTTGGTGGGTTGGCAGCGAAATGAGCAGTTCTTC. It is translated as CASSLVGWQRNEQFF.

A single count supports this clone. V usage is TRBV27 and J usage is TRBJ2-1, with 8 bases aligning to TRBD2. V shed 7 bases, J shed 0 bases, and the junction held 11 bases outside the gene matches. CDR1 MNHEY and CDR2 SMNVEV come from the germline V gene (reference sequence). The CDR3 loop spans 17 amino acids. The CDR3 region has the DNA TGTGCCAGCAAGTTGCGGGGGGACCCAGACTCCTACAATGAGCAGTTCTTC. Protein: CASKLRGDPDSYNEQFF.

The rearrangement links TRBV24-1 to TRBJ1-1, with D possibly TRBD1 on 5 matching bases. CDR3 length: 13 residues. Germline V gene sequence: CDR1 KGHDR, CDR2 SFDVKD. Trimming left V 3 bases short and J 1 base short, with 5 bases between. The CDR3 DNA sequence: TGTGCCACCAGTGATAGGGGGAACACTGAAGCTTTCTTT. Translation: CATSDRGNTEAFF.

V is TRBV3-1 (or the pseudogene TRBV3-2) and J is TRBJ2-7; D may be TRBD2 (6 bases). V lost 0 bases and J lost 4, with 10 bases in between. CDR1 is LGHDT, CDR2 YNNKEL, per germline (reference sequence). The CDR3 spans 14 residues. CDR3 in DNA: TGTGCCAGCAGCCAAGACTCAGGGAGGTACGAGCAGTACTTC. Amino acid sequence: CASSQDSGRYEQYF.

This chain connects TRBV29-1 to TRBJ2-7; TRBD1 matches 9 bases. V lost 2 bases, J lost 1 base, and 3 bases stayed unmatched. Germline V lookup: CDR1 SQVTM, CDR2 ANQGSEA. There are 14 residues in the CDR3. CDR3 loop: CSVEKGTGSYEQYF. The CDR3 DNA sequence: TGCAGCGTTGAAAAAGGGACAGGGTCCTACGAGCAGTACTTC.

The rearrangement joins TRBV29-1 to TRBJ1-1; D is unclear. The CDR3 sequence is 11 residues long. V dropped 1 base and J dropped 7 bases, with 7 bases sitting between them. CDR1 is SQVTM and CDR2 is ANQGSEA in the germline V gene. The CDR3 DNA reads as TGCAGCGTTGAAGGCTATGATGAAGCTTTCTTT. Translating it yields CSVEGYDEAFF.

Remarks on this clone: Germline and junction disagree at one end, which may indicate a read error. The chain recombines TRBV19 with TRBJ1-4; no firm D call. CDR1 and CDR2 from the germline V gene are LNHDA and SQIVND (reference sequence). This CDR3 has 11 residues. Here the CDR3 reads CASRIERKLFF. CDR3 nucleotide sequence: TGTGCCAGTAGAATAGAGCGGAAACTGTTTTTT.

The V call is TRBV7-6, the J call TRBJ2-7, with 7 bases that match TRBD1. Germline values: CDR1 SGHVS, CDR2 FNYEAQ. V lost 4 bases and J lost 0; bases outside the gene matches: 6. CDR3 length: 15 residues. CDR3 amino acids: CASSSEQGSSYEQYF. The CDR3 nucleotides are TGTGCCAGCAGCTCCGAACAGGGGAGCTCCTACGAGCAGTACTTC.

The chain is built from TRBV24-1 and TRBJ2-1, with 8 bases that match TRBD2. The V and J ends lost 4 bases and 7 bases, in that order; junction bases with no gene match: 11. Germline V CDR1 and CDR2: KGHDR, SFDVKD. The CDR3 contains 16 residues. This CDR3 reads CATSDESGGAKNEQFF. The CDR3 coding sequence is TGTGCCACCAGTGACGAAAGCGGGGGCGCAAAGAATGAGCAGTTCTTC.

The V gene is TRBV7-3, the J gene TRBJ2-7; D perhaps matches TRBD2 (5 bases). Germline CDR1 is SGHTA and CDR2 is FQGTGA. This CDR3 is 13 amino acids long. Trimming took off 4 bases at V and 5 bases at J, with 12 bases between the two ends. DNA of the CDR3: TGTGCCAGCAGCTCAATGGCCGGGAACGAGCAGTACTTC. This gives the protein CASSSMAGNEQYF.